Listed here are 17 T cell receptor beta chains from one sample, sequenced in a study of cytomegalovirus exposure and HLA in healthy donors. The table came from immunoSEQ multiplex PCR; TCRdb's copy has only in-frame clones and leaves some out. The sample consists of around 300,000 clones, roughly 85% of them appearing once. Sequencing was performed on PBMCs. These receptors originate from a woman aged 18-29 years in good health and CMV-seronegative.

In this sample, this clone turned up once. The chain combines TRBV7-6 with TRBJ2-2; 13 bases are a match to TRBD2. The CDR3 runs 17 residues. CDR1 is SGHVS and CDR2 is FNYEAQ in the germline V gene. The trim removed 1 base at V and 6 bases at J, leaving 5 bases unmatched. The CDR3 DNA follows: TGTGCCAGCAGCTTAGAACTAGCGGGGGGGCCCTCCGGGGAGCTGTTTTTT. Translated, it gives CASSLELAGGPSGELFF. The full variable domain, its missing parts supplied by reference TRBV7-6 and TRBJ2-2, is GAGVSQSPRYKVTKRGQDVALRCDPISGHVSLYWYRQALGQGPEFLTYFNYEAQQDKSGLPNDRFSAERPEGSISTLTIQRTEQRDSAMYRCASSLELAGGPSGELFFGEGSRLTVL.

The chain employs TRBV5-6 and TRBJ2-7; possible D gene TRBD2, 6 bases. The CDR3 covers 14 residues. Germline V gene data show CDR1 as SGHDT and CDR2 as YYEEEE. Trimming took off 3 bases at V and 2 bases at J, with 12 bases between the two ends. CDR3 residues: CASSWAGPTYEQYF. In DNA, the CDR3 is TGTGCCAGCAGCTGGGCGGGACCTACCTACGAGCAGTACTTC.

This clone was seen a handful of times. The chain is built from TRBV30 and TRBJ1-2; 10 nucleotides agree with TRBD1. This CDR3 has 13 amino acids. Per germline, CDR1 GTSNPN and CDR2 SVGIG (reference sequence). Unmatched junction bases numbered 5, after V lost 6 bases and J lost 4 bases. This CDR3 is CACTRDRGYGYTF. The DNA of the CDR3 is TGTGCCTGCACCCGGGACAGGGGCTATGGCTACACCTTC. Full variable domain (remainder filled in from reference TRBV30 and TRBJ1-2): SQTIHQWPATLVQPVGSPLSLECTVEGTSNPNLYWYRQAAGRGLQLLFYSVGIGQISSEVPQNLSASRPQDRQFILSSKKLLLSDSGFYLCACTRDRGYGYTFGSGTRLTVV.

The V gene is TRBV25-1, the J gene TRBJ2-7; 8 nucleotides agree with TRBD2. The CDR3 is 13 amino acids. Germline loops: CDR1 MGHDK, CDR2 SYGVNS. V gave up 9 bases and J gave up 11 bases; unmatched junction bases: 15. CDR3 in amino acids: CARIEVCGGSKYF. CDR3 bases: TGTGCCAGGATTGAGGTTTGCGGGGGGTCGAAGTACTTC.

V is TRBV6-1 and J is TRBJ2-1; D perhaps matches TRBD1 (6 bases). The germline CDR1 and CDR2 sequences are MNHNS and SASEGT. CDR3 length: 16 amino acids. V lost 4 bases, J lost 9 bases, and 22 bases lay in between. The CDR3 DNA reads as TGTGCCAGCAGTGCCCAGGGACAAGGGGCAAGTGGTGAGCAGTTCTTC. Its protein is CASSAQGQGASGEQFF.

J is TRBJ2-3 and V is TRBV5-6; D is perhaps TRBD2 (6 bases). The germline V gene encodes CDR1 SGHDT and CDR2 YYEEEE. This CDR3 is built from 15 residues. V was cut by 2 bases and J by 4 bases, with 14 bases left in between. Here the CDR3 reads CASSFLASVSDTQYF. In DNA form, the CDR3 reads TGTGCCAGCAGCTTTTTGGCTAGCGTCTCAGATACGCAGTATTTT.

The chain joins TRBV27 to TRBJ2-1, with TRBD1 as a possible D gene (6 bases). Trimming removed 7 bases from V and 7 bases from J, with 20 bases in between. This CDR3 has 15 residues. Germline V gene lookup returns CDR1 MNHEY and CDR2 SMNVEV (reference sequence). DNA of the CDR3: TGTGCCAGCAACTCCGACAGGCTGGCAGGGAATGAGCAGTTCTTC. Encoded protein: CASNSDRLAGNEQFF.

The chain links TRBV27 to TRBJ1-1, with D possibly being TRBD1 (5 bases). From germline, CDR1 is MNHEY and CDR2 SMNVEV (reference sequence). The CDR3 loop spans 14 amino acids. Trimming left V 3 bases short and J 1 base short, with 9 bases between. The CDR3 DNA reads TGTGCCAGCAGTTTCAGTCAGGGGAACACTGAAGCTTTCTTT. Translated: CASSFSQGNTEAFF.

The chain joins TRBV27 to TRBJ2-7; D uncertain. Per the germline V gene, CDR1 is MNHEY and CDR2 is SMNVEV (reference sequence). The CDR3 spans 14 residues. V was shortened by 2 bases and J by 3 bases, with 11 bases between the two germline ends. This chain's CDR3 is CASSLMRSNYEQYF. CDR3 DNA: TGTGCCAGCAGTTTAATGAGGTCCAACTACGAGCAGTACTTC.

Concerning this clone: One end of the junction does not line up with germline, which may come from a read error. The chain recombines TRBV28 with TRBJ2-6; D call uncertain. The CDR3 runs to 15 residues. The germline V gene has CDR1 MDHEN and CDR2 SYDVKM. The CDR3 sequence is CASRFRVPGANVLTF. In DNA, the CDR3 is TGTGCCAGCCGTTTTAGAGTGCCTGGGGCCAACGTCCTGACTTTC.

This clone occurred once. This chain uses TRBV9 with TRBJ2-7; 9 bases map to TRBD1. This CDR3 region has 16 residues. With 0 bases clipped from V and 3 bases from J, the junction kept 7 bases outside the gene matches. The V gene's germline CDR1 is SGDLS and CDR2 YYNGEE. CDR3 nucleotides: TGTGCCAGCAGCGTAGTGGCCGGGACAGGGCTCTACGAGCAGTACTTC. It encodes CASSVVAGTGLYEQYF.

This chain uses TRBV18 with TRBJ2-7, with 10 bases identical to TRBD2. From germline, CDR1 is KGHSH and CDR2 LQKENI. This CDR3 has 16 amino acids. V shed 4 bases and J 7 bases; nucleotides not matched to a gene: 13. The CDR3 coding sequence is TGTGCCAGCTCACTTGAAGCGGGAGGGCCGATGGGTGAGCAGTACTTC. It translates to CASSLEAGGPMGEQYF.

This clone was found a few times. The chain has TRBV6-5 and TRBJ2-7; TRBD1 agrees at 8 bases. V dropped 8 bases and J dropped 3; count of bases not matched to a gene: 3. CDR1 MNHEY and CDR2 SVGAGI come from the germline V gene. This CDR3 is built from 12 residues. The CDR3 DNA follows: TGTGCCAGCCAGGACAGGGTCTACGAGCAGTACTTC. It codes for CASQDRVYEQYF.

This clone was counted once. V gene TRBV2 combines with J gene TRBJ2-3, with TRBD1 matching 7 bases. Trimming removed 9 bases from V and 0 bases from J; junction bases left unmatched: 6. Germline V lookup: CDR1 SNHLY, CDR2 FYNNEI. The CDR3 covers 14 residues. This CDR3 is CARTGVDSTDTQYF. CDR3 coding DNA: TGTGCCAGAACAGGGGTAGACAGCACAGATACGCAGTATTTT.

For this clone: The same CDR3 also results from other DNA sequences found in this sample. The V gene is TRBV7-9, the J gene TRBJ2-7; weak D call: TRBD1 (5 bases). CDR1 is SEHNR, CDR2 FQNEAQ, per germline (reference sequence). The CDR3 runs 12 residues. V dropped 5 bases and J dropped 4 bases, with 9 bases sitting between them. The CDR3 DNA is TGTGCCAGCAGCCCCAGGGTTTACGAGCAGTACTTC. Encoded protein: CASSPRVYEQYF.

The V call is TRBV30, the J call TRBJ2-5; D might be TRBD1 (6 bases). This CDR3 is 12 amino acids long. Germline CDR1 reads GTSNPN; CDR2 reads SVGIG (reference sequence). The ends were cut back, 3 bases at V and 8 bases at J, with 13 bases in the middle. CDR3 sequence: CAWRDSKRTQYF. In DNA, the CDR3 is TGTGCCTGGAGGGACAGTAAGAGAACCCAGTACTTC.

The chain combines TRBV27 with TRBJ1-2; 7 bases align to TRBD1. The junction had 5 bases not matched to a gene; V was cut back by 5 bases and J by 5 bases. The CDR3 covers 13 residues. Per the germline V gene, CDR1 is MNHEY and CDR2 is SMNVEV (reference sequence). In nucleotides, the CDR3 is TGTGCCAGCAGTGACAGGGAAACTTATGGCTACACCTTC. Amino acids: CASSDRETYGYTF.